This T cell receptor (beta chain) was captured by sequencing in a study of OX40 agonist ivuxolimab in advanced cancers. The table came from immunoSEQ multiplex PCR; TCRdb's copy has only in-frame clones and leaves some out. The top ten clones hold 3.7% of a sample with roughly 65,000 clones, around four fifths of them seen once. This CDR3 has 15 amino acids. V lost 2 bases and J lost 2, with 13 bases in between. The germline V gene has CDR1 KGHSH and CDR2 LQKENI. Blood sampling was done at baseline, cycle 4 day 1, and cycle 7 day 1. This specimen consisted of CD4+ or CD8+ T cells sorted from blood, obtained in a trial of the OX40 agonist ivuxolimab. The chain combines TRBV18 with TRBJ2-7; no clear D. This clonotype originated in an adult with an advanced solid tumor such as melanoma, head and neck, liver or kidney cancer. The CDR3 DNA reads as TGTGCCAGCTCACCATTGGACGGAGAGCCCTACGAGCAGTACTTC. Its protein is CASSPLDGEPYEQYF.